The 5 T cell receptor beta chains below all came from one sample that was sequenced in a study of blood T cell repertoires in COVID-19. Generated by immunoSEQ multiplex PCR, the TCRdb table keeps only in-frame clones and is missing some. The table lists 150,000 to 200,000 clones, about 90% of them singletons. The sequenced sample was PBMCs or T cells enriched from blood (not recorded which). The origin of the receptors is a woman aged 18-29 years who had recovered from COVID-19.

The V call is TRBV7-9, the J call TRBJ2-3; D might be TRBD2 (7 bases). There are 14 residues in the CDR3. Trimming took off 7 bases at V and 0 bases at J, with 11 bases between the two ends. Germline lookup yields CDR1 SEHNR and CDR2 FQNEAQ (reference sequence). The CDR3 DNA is TGTGCCAGCAAGGGGGGGACTAGCACAGATACGCAGTATTTT. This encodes CASKGGTSTDTQYF.

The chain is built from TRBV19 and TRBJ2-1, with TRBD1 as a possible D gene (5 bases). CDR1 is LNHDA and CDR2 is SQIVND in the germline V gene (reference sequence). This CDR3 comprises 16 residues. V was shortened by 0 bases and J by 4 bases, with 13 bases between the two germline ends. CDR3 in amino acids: CASSIDGQGLYNEQFF. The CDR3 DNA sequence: TGTGCCAGTAGTATAGATGGGCAGGGCCTTTACAATGAGCAGTTCTTC.

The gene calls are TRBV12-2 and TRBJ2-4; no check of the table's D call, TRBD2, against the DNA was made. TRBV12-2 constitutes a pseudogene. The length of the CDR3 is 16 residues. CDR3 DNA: TGTGCAAGTCGCCCACTTGATGTCCGGGGGGAGAACATTCAGTACTTC. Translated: CASRPLDVRGENIQYF.

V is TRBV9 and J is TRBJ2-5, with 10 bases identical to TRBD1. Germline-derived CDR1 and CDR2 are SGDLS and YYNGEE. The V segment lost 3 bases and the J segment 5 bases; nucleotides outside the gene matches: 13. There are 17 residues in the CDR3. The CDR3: CASSASTGGLPGETQYF. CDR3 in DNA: TGTGCCAGCAGCGCGTCGACAGGGGGCTTACCAGGGGAGACCCAGTACTTC.

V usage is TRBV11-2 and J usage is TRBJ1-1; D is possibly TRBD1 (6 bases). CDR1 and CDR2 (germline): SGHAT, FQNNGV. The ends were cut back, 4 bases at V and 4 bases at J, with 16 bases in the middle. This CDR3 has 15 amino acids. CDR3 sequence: CASSYNTGIFTEAFF. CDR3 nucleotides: TGTGCCAGCAGCTATAATACAGGGATTTTCACTGAAGCTTTCTTT.